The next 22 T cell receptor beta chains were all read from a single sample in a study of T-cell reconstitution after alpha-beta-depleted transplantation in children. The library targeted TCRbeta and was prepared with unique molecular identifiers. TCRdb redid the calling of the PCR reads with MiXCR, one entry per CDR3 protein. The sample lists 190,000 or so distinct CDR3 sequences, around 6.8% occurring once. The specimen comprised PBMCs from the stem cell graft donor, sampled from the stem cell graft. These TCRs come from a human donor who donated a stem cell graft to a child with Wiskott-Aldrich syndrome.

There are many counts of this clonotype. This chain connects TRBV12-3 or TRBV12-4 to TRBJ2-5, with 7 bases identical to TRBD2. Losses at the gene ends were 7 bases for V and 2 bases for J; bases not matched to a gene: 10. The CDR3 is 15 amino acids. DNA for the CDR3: TGTGCCAGCATTCGGGGGAGCGGGAAACAAGAGACCCAGTACTTC. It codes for CASIRGSGKQETQYF.

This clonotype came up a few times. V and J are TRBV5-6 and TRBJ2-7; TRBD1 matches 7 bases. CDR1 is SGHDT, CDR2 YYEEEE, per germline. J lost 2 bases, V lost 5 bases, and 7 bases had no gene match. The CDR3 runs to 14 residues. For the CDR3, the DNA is TGTGCCAGCAGTCGACAGGGCCAAACCTACGAGCAGTACTTC. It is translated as CASSRQGQTYEQYF.

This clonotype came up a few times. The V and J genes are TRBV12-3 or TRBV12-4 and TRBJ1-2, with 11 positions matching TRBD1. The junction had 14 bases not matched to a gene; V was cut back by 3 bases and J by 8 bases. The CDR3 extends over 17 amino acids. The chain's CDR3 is CASSLGPGTGGYRGYTF. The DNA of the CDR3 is TGTGCCAGCAGTTTGGGCCCCGGGACAGGGGGTTATCGGGGCTACACCTTC.

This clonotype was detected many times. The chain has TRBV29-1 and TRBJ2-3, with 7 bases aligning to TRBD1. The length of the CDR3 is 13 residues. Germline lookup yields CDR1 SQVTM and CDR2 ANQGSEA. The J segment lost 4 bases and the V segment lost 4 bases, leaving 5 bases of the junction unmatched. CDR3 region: CSVGWTGADTQYF. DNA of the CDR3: TGCAGCGTTGGGTGGACAGGTGCAGATACGCAGTATTTT.

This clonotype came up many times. The CDR3 loop reads CSARPSPGSYGYTF. The CDR3 DNA reads as TGCAGTGCTAGACCCAGCCCGGGCTCCTATGGCTACACCTTC. V is TRBV20-1 and J is TRBJ1-2, with D unresolved. This CDR3 has 14 amino acids. Germline V lookup: CDR1 DFQATT, CDR2 SNEGSKA (reference sequence). The V and J ends lost 2 bases and 4 bases respectively, with 14 bases between them.

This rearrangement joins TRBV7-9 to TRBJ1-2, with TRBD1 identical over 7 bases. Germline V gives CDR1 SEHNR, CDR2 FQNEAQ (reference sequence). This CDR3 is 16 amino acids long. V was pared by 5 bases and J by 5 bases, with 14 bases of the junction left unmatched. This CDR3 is CASSRDSFLDQYGYTF. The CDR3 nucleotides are TGTGCCAGCAGCCGGGACAGTTTTCTCGACCAATATGGCTACACCTTC.

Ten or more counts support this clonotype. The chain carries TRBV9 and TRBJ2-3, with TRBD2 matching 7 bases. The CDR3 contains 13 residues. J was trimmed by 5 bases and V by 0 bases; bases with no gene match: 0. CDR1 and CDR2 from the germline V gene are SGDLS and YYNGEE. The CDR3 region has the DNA TGTGCCAGCAGCGTAGCGGGAGGAGATACGCAGTATTTT. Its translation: CASSVAGGDTQYF.

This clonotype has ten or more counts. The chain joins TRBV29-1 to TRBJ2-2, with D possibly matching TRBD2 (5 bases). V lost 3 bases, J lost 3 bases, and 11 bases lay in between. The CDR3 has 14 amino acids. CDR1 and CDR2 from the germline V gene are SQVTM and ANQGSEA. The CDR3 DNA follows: TGCAGCGTTGACCGAGGGTTACACACCGGGGAGCTGTTTTTT. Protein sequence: CSVDRGLHTGELFF.

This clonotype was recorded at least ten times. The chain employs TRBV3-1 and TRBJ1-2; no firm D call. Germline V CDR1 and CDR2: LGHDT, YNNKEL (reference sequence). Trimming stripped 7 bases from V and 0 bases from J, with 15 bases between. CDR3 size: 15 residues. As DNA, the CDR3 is TGTGCCAGCACCCCGGACCTTGGGGCTAACTATGGCTACACCTTC. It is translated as CASTPDLGANYGYTF.

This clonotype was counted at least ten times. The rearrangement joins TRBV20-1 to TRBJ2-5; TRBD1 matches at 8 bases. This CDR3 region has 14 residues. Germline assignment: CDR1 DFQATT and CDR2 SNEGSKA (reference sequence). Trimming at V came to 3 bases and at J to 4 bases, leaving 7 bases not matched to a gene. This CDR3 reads CSASFRGLGETQYF. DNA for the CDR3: TGCAGTGCTAGTTTCAGGGGGCTAGGAGAGACCCAGTACTTC.

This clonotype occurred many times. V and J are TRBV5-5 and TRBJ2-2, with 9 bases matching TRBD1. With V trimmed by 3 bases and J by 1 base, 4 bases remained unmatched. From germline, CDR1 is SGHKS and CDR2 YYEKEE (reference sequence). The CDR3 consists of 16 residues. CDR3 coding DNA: TGTGCCAGCAGCTCCCGGACAGGGGTGAACACCGGGGAGCTGTTTTTT. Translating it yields CASSSRTGVNTGELFF.

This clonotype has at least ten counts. In DNA, the CDR3 is TGCAGCGTTGAACCCGGAGGGCCAGGGGGGTGGGGCAACTATGGCTACACCTTC. Its translation is CSVEPGGPGGWGNYGYTF. The V gene is TRBV29-1, the J gene TRBJ1-2, with 7 bases identical to TRBD1. Germline values: CDR1 SQVTM, CDR2 ANQGSEA. The CDR3 is 18 amino acids. V dropped 2 bases and J dropped 2; count of bases not matched to a gene: 17. Variable domain in full (rest from reference TRBV29-1 and TRBJ1-2): SAVISQKPSRDICQRGTSLTIQCQVDSQVTMMFWYRQQPGQSLTLIATANQGSEATYESGFVIDKFPISRPNLTFSTLTVSNMSPEDSSIYLCSVEPGGPGGWGNYGYTFGSGTRLTVV.

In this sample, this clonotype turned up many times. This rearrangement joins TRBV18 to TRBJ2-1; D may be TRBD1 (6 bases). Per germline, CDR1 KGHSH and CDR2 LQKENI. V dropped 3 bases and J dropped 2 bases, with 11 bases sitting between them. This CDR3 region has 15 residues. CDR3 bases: TGTGCCAGCTCACCCGAGGGGGTCCCCTACAATGAGCAGTTCTTC. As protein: CASSPEGVPYNEQFF.

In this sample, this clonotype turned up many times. The CDR3: CSASQQANPYNSPLHF. The CDR3 bases are TGCAGTGCTAGTCAACAGGCAAATCCCTATAATTCACCCCTCCACTTT. The V and J genes are TRBV20-1 and TRBJ1-6, with D possibly matching TRBD1 (5 bases). CDR1 and CDR2 (germline): DFQATT, SNEGSKA (reference sequence). The CDR3 totals 16 residues. Trimming pared 3 bases from V and 2 bases from J, leaving 14 bases between.

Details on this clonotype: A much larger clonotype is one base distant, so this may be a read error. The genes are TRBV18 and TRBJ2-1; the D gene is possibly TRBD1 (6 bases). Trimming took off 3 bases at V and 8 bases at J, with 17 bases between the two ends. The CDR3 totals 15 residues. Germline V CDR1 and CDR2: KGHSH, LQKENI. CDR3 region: CASSPGTSHFDEQFF. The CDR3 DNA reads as TGTGCCAGCTCACCCGGGACAAGCCACTTCGATGAGCAGTTCTTC. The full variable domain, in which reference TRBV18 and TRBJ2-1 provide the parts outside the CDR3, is NAGVMQNPRHLVRRRGQEARLRCSPMKGHSHVYWYRQLPEEGLKFMVYLQKENIIDESGMPKERFSAEFPKEGPSILRIQQVVRGDSAAYFCASSPGTSHFDEQFFGPGTRLTVL.

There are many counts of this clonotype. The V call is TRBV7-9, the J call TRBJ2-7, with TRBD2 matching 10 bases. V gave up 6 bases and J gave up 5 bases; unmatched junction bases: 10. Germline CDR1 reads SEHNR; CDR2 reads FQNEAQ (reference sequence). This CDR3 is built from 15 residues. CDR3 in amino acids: CASRGAGGPPHEQYF. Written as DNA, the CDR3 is TGTGCCAGCAGAGGAGCGGGAGGGCCTCCCCACGAGCAGTACTTC.

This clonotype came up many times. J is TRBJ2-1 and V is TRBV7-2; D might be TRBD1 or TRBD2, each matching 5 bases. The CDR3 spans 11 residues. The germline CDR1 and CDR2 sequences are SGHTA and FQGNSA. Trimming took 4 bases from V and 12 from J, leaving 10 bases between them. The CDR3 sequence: CASSSRDAQFF. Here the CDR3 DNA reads TGTGCCAGCAGCTCCCGGGACGCGCAGTTCTTC.

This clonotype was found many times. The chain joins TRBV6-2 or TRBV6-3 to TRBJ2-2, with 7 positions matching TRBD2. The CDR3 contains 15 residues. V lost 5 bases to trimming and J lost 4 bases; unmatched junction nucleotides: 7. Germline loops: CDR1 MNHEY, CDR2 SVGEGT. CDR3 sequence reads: CASSPSGVRTGELFF. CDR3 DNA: TGTGCCAGCAGTCCCAGCGGGGTTCGCACCGGGGAGCTGTTTTTT.

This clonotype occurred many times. The CDR3 loop reads CASSLDPGGLRETQYF. Written as DNA, the CDR3 is TGTGCCAGCAGCTTAGACCCGGGTGGACTCAGGGAGACCCAGTACTTC. V and J are TRBV7-2 and TRBJ2-5, with a weak D call TRBD2 (5 bases). Trimming shortened V by 1 base and J by 5 bases, and 17 bases separated the two germline ends. Germline V gene sequence: CDR1 SGHTA, CDR2 FQGNSA. The CDR3 runs to 16 residues.

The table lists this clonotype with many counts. This CDR3 is CSARDPFYRASYGYTF. CDR3 bases: TGCAGTGCTAGAGATCCGTTTTACAGAGCCAGCTATGGCTACACCTTC. The rearrangement uses TRBV20-1 and TRBJ1-2, with no clear D. The V gene lost 0 bases and the J gene lost 4 bases, with 18 bases spanning the gap. Germline CDR1 is DFQATT and CDR2 is SNEGSKA (reference sequence). There are 16 residues in the CDR3.

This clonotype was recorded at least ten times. CDR3 coding DNA: TGCGCCAGCAGCTTGCAGGACACATACAATGAGCAGTTCTTC. Protein sequence: CASSLQDTYNEQFF. The chain has TRBV5-1 and TRBJ2-1, with a possible D match to TRBD1 (5 bases). The V end lost 1 base, the J end lost 4 bases, and 9 bases lay between the germline ends. The CDR3 sequence is 14 residues long. Germline V gene data show CDR1 as SGHRS and CDR2 as YFSETQ.

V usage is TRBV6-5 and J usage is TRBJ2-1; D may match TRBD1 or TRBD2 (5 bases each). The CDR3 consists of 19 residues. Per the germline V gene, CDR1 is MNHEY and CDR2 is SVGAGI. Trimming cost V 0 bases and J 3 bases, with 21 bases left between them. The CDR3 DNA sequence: TGTGCCAGCAGTTACTCGAGGATCACCGGGACCCTGGGCTACAATGAGCAGTTCTTC. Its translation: CASSYSRITGTLGYNEQFF.